Each of the 10 T cell receptor beta chains below was sequenced from the same sample in a study of cytomegalovirus exposure and HLA in healthy donors. Vbeta (60) and Jbeta (13) primers were used in the PCR. Here immunoSEQ multiplex PCR was the method, and the copy in TCRdb shows in-frame clones only, minus some. Of 95,000 to 150,000 clones listed, roughly 80% are singletons. The sample was PBMCs. These TCRs come from a woman in her thirties or forties in good health and CMV-seronegative.

This clone is a singleton in its sample. The V call is TRBV12-1, the J call TRBJ1-1. TRBV12-1 is a pseudogene locus. This CDR3 comprises 17 residues. CDR3 residues: CASSHPPRGGMNTEAFF. CDR3 DNA: TGTGCCAGCAGCCATCCCCCGAGGGGAGGAATGAACACTGAAGCTTTCTTT.

The chain is built from TRBV18 and TRBJ2-1; 8 bases map to TRBD2. CDR3 length: 16 residues. In germline, CDR1 is KGHSH, CDR2 LQKENI. Unmatched junction bases numbered 7, after V lost 0 bases and J lost 6 bases. CDR3 loop: CASSPPTGLVSNEQFF. Here the CDR3 DNA reads TGTGCCAGCTCACCACCCACGGGACTAGTGTCCAATGAGCAGTTCTTC. Based on the CDR3 plus reference TRBV18 and TRBJ2-1, the full variable domain is NAGVMQNPRHLVRRRGQEARLRCSPMKGHSHVYWYRQLPEEGLKFMVYLQKENIIDESGMPKERFSAEFPKEGPSILRIQQVVRGDSAAYFCASSPPTGLVSNEQFFGPGTRLTVL.

The chain joins TRBV11-3 to TRBJ2-1, with TRBD2 identical over 12 bases. This CDR3 spans 15 amino acids. J gave up 14 bases and V 7 bases, and 15 bases lay outside the gene matches. Germline CDR1 reads SGHNT; CDR2 reads YENEEA. CDR3 bases: TGTGCCAGCACCCCTCATCGGGCTAGCGGGAGGGCGGAGTTCTTC. It is translated as CASTPHRASGRAEFF.

The chain joins TRBV5-5 to TRBJ2-7, with 9 bases aligning to TRBD2. Germline V gene data show CDR1 as SGHKS and CDR2 as YYEKEE (reference sequence). The CDR3 loop spans 14 amino acids. The V segment lost 2 bases and the J segment 6 bases; nucleotides outside the gene matches: 6. The CDR3 loop is CASSLIAGVSEQYF. CDR3 bases: TGTGCCAGCAGCTTAATAGCGGGAGTTTCCGAGCAGTACTTC.

In this sample, this clone turned up a few times. This chain joins TRBV28 and TRBJ2-7; 9 positions match TRBD1. The V gene end was trimmed by 5 bases and the J gene end by 3 bases; junction bases not matched to a gene: 5. Germline CDR1 and CDR2: MDHEN and SYDVKM. This CDR3 region has 14 residues. CDR3 DNA sequence: TGTGCCAGCAGTCTCCGGGACAGGGTCTACGAGCAGTACTTC. Protein product: CASSLRDRVYEQYF.

This rearrangement joins TRBV7-3 to TRBJ1-1; D remains unclear. The V gene lost 4 bases and the J gene lost 2 bases, with 17 bases spanning the gap. CDR3 length: 16 residues. Germline CDR1 and CDR2: SGHTA and FQGTGA. The CDR3 region has the DNA TGTGCCAGCAGCTCAACGGGAAGGACTATCAACACTGAAGCTTTCTTT. This translates into CASSSTGRTINTEAFF. Filled out from reference TRBV7-3 and TRBJ1-1, the complete variable domain reads GAGVSQTPSNKVTEKGKYVELRCDPISGHTALYWYRQSLGQGPEFLIYFQGTGAADDSGLPNDRFFAVRPEGSVSTLKIQRTERGDSAVYLCASSSTGRTINTEAFFGQGTRLTVV.

The gene calls are TRBV28 and TRBJ2-2; D may be TRBD1 (6 bases). This CDR3 is 12 amino acids long. Trimming removed 4 bases at V and 7 bases at J, with 7 bases between. Per the germline V gene, CDR1 is MDHEN and CDR2 is SYDVKM. CDR3 in DNA: TGTGCCAGCAGTTGGGACAACGGGGAGCTGTTTTTT. Protein product: CASSWDNGELFF.

There are a few counts of this clone. The chain combines TRBV6-1 with TRBJ2-5, with D perhaps matching TRBD2 (7 bases). V lost 7 bases and J lost 8, with 17 bases in between. The CDR3 contains 13 residues. Germline CDR1 MNHNS, CDR2 SASEGT. CDR3 sequence reads: CASTTQGGGTQYF. The CDR3 DNA reads TGTGCCAGCACTACACAGGGAGGGGGAACCCAGTACTTC.

V and J are TRBV7-9 and TRBJ2-7; TRBD1 agrees at 7 bases. With 4 bases clipped from V and 2 bases from J, the junction kept 2 bases outside the gene matches. Germline V gene data show CDR1 as SEHNR and CDR2 as FQNEAQ (reference sequence). The CDR3 covers 13 residues. Here the CDR3 reads CASSSTGTYEQYF. The DNA for the CDR3 is TGTGCCAGCAGCTCGACAGGGACCTACGAGCAGTACTTC.

This chain joins TRBV19 and TRBJ2-5, with a tentative D call TRBD2 (5 bases). The closer fit of TRBJ2-7 to the DNA end suggests the J call may be wrong. Germline V lookup: CDR1 LNHDA, CDR2 SQIVND (reference sequence). CDR3 size: 13 residues. The CDR3 reads CASSPGKAYEQYF. DNA of the CDR3: TGTGCCTCAAGTCCGGGGAAAGCCTACGAGCAGTACTTC.